This TCR beta chain was sequenced for a study of T cells expressing NK-cell markers. The overall study: Underlying the TCR beta repertoires were sorted CD3+CD56+NKG2C+, CD3+CD56+NKG2C- and CD3+CD56-NKG2C+ T cells. Most of the eight sequenced donors tested HCMV-seropositive; one tested seronegative.

TCRdb reprocessed the 5' RACE reads; each CDR3 protein has one entry and no DNA is given. Across about 260,000 distinct CDR3 sequences, the top ten clones capture about 0.4% of the sample. CDR3 length: 14 amino acids. CDR1 is LGHNA, CDR2 YNFKEQ, per germline. The TCR comes from a man in his late teens or twenties in good health. The V and J genes are TRBV4-2 and TRBJ1-1. What was sequenced was blood T cells: a sorted CD56 or NKG2C T cell subset, CD4+ or CD8+ T cells, or bulk PBMC T cells (not recorded which). CDR3 region: CASSPVVEATEAFF.